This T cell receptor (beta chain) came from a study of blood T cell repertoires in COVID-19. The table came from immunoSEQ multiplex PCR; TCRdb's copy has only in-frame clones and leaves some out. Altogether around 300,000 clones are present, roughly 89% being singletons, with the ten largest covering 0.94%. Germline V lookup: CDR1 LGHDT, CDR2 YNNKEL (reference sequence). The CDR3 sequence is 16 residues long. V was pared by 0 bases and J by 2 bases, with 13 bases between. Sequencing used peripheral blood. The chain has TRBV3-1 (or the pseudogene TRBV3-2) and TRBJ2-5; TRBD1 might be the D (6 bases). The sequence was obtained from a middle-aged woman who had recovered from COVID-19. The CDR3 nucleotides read TGTGCCAGCAGCCAAGATCCGGGGCAGGGGCAAGAGACCCAGTACTTC. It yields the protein CASSQDPGQGQETQYF.